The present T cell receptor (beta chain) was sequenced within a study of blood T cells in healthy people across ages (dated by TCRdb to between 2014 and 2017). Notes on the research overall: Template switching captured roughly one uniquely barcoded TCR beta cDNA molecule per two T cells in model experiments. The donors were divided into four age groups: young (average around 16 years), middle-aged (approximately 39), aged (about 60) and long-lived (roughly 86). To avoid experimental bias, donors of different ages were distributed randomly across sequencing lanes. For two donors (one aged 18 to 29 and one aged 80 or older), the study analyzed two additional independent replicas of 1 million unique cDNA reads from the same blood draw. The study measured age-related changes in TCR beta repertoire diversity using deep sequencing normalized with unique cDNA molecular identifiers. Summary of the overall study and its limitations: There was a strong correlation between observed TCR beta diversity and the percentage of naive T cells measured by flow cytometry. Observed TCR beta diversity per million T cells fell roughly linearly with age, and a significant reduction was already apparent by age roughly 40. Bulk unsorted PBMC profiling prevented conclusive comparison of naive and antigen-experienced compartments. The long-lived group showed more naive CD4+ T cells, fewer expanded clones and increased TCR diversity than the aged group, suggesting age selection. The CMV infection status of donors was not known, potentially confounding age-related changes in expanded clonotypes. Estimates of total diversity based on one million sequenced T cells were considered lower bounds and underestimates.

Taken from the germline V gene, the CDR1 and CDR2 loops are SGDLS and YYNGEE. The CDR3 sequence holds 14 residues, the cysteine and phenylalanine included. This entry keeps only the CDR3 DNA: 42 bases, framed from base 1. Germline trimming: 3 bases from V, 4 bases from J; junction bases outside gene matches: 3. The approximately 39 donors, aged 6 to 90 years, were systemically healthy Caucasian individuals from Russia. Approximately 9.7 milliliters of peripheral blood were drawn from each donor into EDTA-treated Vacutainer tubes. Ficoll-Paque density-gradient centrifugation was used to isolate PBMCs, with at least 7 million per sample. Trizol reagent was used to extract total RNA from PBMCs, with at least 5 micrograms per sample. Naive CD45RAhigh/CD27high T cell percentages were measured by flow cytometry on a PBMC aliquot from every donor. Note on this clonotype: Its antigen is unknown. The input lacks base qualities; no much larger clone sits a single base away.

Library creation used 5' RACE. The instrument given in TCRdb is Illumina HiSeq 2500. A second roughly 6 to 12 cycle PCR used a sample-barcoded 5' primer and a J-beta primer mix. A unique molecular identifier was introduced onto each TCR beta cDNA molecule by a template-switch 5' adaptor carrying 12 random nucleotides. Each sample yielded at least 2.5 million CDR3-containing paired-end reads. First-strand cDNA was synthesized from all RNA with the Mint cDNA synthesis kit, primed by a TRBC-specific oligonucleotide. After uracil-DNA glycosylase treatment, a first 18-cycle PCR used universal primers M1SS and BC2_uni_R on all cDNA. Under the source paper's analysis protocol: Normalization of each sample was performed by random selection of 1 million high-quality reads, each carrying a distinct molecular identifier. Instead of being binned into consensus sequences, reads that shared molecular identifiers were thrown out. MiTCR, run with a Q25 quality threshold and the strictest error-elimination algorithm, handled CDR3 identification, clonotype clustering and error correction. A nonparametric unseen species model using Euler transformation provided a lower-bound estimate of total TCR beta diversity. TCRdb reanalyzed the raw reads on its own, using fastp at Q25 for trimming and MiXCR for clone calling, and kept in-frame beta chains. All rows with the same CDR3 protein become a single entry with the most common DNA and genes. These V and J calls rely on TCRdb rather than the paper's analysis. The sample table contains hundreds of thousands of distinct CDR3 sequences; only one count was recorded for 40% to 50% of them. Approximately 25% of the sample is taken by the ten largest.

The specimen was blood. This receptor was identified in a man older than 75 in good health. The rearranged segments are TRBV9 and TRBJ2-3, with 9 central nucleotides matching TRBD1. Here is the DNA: TGTGCCAGCAGCGGGACAGGGGTCCCAGATACGCAGTATTTT. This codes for CASSGTGVPDTQYF.